The present T cell receptor (beta chain) was sequenced within a study of identical twins. The CDR3 length is 16 residues. Germline V lookup: CDR1 DFQATT, CDR2 SNEGSKA (reference sequence). Trimming took 2 bases from V and 4 from J; bases not matched to a gene: 13. One entry per CDR3 protein, called by TCRdb with MiXCR from the 5' RACE reads. The table includes some 500,000 distinct CDR3 sequences, over 8.5% detected once. Only a few counts were recorded for this clonotype. These sequences were also reported in another study, on yellow fever vaccine responses in identical twins.

The receptor was derived from a woman younger than 35 in good health. V usage is TRBV20-1 and J usage is TRBJ2-7; 8 bases match TRBD1. Sequenced: PBMCs. The CDR3 loop is CSARPGGLTFVYEQYF. CDR3 bases: TGCAGTGCTAGACCAGGGGGCCTTACTTTTGTTTACGAGCAGTACTTC.